The entry below gives a single TCR beta chain sequence along with its context. Its antigen remains unknown. The time point denotes: blood 2 weeks post-SBRT. Regarding treatment: 15 Gy SBRT to primary tumor, nephrectomy 4 weeks later. The patient's renal cell carcinoma had clear cell pathology. This entry comes from a study of radiation and T cells in renal cell carcinoma. At the level of the study: Nephrectomy followed 15 Gy stereotactic body radiation by 4 weeks.

Study results and limitations: No pretreatment tumor biopsies were available for baseline clonotypes. From baseline, blood top tumor clonotypes peaked at 2 weeks post-radiation.

The CDR3 totals 15 residues. Germline CDR1 MNHNS, CDR2 SASEGT. The trim removed 7 bases at V and 0 bases at J, leaving 5 bases unmatched. Profiled with immunoSEQ multiplex PCR; TCRdb holds only in-frame clones, not every one. The table records fewer than 150,000 clones, roughly 91% of them present only once. The specimen was blood, collected from a patient whose treatment included radiotherapy and nephrectomy. The chain combines TRBV6-1 with TRBJ1-5; 8 bases are a match to TRBD1. This TCR came from a woman in her 70s with renal cell carcinoma. The CDR3 nucleotides are TGTGCCAGCAACCAGGGGGCATATAGCAATCAGCCCCAGCATTTT. This translates into CASNQGAYSNQPQHF.